This paragraph covers one T cell receptor (beta chain) sequence. The method was immunoSEQ multiplex PCR; TCRdb's version includes in-frame clones alone and lacks a portion of them. The data hold about 140,000 clones, with about 90% observed a single time. The sample comes from a study of control samples from healthy donors and cancer patients. Trimming stripped 0 bases from V and 6 bases from J, with 15 bases between. This CDR3 is built from 15 residues. Germline V gene lookup returns CDR1 SGHKS and CDR2 YYEKEE (reference sequence). The clonotype comes from a man aged 18 to 35 in good health. The sequencing sample was made of blood. The chain employs TRBV5-5 and TRBJ1-1, with a possible D match to TRBD1 (5 bases). The CDR3 region is CASSLGPGGTAEAFF. The CDR3 bases are TGTGCCAGCAGCTTGGGGCCCGGGGGAACGGCTGAAGCTTTCTTT.